Below, 25 T cell receptor beta chains from the same sample are listed, as sequenced in a study of cytomegalovirus exposure and HLA in healthy donors. PCR involved 60 Vbeta and 13 Jbeta primers. Profiling relied on immunoSEQ multiplex PCR, and the TCRdb table lists in-frame clones only, not all of them. Seen here are about 81,000 clones, 80% to 90% observed once, and the top ten hold 2% to 2.5%. The specimen was PBMCs. These TCRs come from a man aged 18 to 30 in good health and CMV-seronegative.

Concerning this clone itself: Given a far larger clone just one base away, this is likely a sequencing read error. At the DNA level, this CDR3 is encoded by other sequences in the same sample as well. The gene calls are TRBV5-4 and TRBJ2-7; D gene uncertain. V lost 4 bases, J lost 6 bases, and 14 bases lay in between. Per the germline V gene, CDR1 is SGHNT and CDR2 is YYREEE (reference sequence). This CDR3 contains 13 residues. The CDR3 DNA reads TGTGCCAGCAGCCCCGGTCCCGATCGCGAGCAGTACTTC. Translation gives CASSPGPDREQYF.

The chain is built from TRBV11-2 and TRBJ1-1, with 7 bases matching TRBD1. CDR1 SGHAT and CDR2 FQNNGV come from the germline V gene. CDR3 length equals 14 residues. The V segment lost 5 bases and the J segment 3 bases; nucleotides outside the gene matches: 6. The CDR3 DNA reads as TGTGCCAGCAGCCACCGGGACAGCCACACTGAAGCTTTCTTT. It encodes CASSHRDSHTEAFF. Using reference TRBV11-2 and TRBJ1-1 for the parts outside the CDR3, the full variable domain is EAGVAQSPRYKIIEKRQSVAFWCNPISGHATLYWYQQILGQGPKLLIQFQNNGVVDDSQLPKDRFSAERLKGVDSTLKIQPAKLEDSAVYLCASSHRDSHTEAFFGQGTRLTVV.

The chain carries TRBV30 and TRBJ2-7; TRBD1 aligns across 9 bases. With V trimmed by 1 base and J by 3 bases, 7 bases remained unmatched. CDR1 is GTSNPN and CDR2 is SVGIG in the germline V gene (reference sequence). This CDR3 region has 15 residues. This CDR3 reads CAWSAPGTGNYEQYF. CDR3 nucleotides: TGTGCCTGGAGTGCACCCGGGACAGGGAACTACGAGCAGTACTTC.

V is TRBV28 and J is TRBJ2-1; TRBD1 matches 9 bases. The junction had 13 bases not matched to a gene; V was cut back by 7 bases and J by 9 bases. The CDR3 has 15 residues. The V gene's germline CDR1 is MDHEN and CDR2 SYDVKM. CDR3 nucleotides: TGTGCCAGCACGACCCTCCGGGACAGGGTTACTGAGCAGTTCTTC. Translating it yields CASTTLRDRVTEQFF.

The V call is TRBV9, the J call TRBJ2-3; D possibly corresponds to TRBD2 (5 bases). The CDR3 covers 15 residues. Germline V gene lookup returns CDR1 SGDLS and CDR2 YYNGEE. V was pared by 1 base and J by 1 base, with 10 bases between. CDR3 sequence: CASSVQSGRTDTQYF. Here the CDR3 DNA reads TGTGCCAGCAGCGTACAGAGCGGACGCACAGATACGCAGTATTTT.

The chain joins TRBV28 to TRBJ1-1; 8 positions match TRBD1. The CDR3 sequence is 16 residues long. V was clipped by 3 bases and J by 4 bases; unmatched bases: 10. Germline V gene data show CDR1 as MDHEN and CDR2 as SYDVKM. The CDR3 coding sequence is TGTGCCAGCAGTTTTCCCCTTACAGGGGGAGGCACTGAAGCTTTCTTT. As protein: CASSFPLTGGGTEAFF.

The chain has TRBV5-6 and TRBJ2-5; 12 bases are a match to TRBD2. This CDR3 region has 16 residues. Unmatched junction bases numbered 7, after V lost 1 base and J lost 6 bases. Germline loops: CDR1 SGHDT, CDR2 YYEEEE. The CDR3 DNA sequence: TGTGCCAGCAGCTTGAACGGACTAGCGGGAACGCAGACCCAGTACTTC. It specifies CASSLNGLAGTQTQYF.

The chain couples TRBV11-1 to TRBJ1-1; D possibly corresponds to TRBD1 (6 bases). The CDR3 is 15 amino acids. V lost 5 bases and J lost 1, with 14 bases in between. Germline lookup yields CDR1 SGHAT and CDR2 FQDESV (reference sequence). The CDR3 nucleotides are TGTGCCAGCAGCCAGCCAGGACAGCCGAACACTGAAGCTTTCTTT. It encodes CASSQPGQPNTEAFF.

The rearrangement uses TRBV21-1 and TRBJ2-7; TRBD1 is the table's D call and was not checked against the DNA. TRBV21-1 is a documented pseudogene. The CDR3 runs to 15 residues. Here the CDR3 reads CASTSGGDQPYEQYF. CDR3 nucleotide sequence: TGTGCCAGCACCTCAGGGGGTGATCAACCCTACGAGCAGTACTTC.

The chain links TRBV20-1 to TRBJ2-3, with no clear D. The CDR3 is 10 residues long. The ends were cut back, 6 bases at V and 8 bases at J, with 9 bases in the middle. Germline loops: CDR1 DFQATT, CDR2 SNEGSKA (reference sequence). Here the CDR3 reads CSATMGTQYF. CDR3 DNA sequence: TGCAGTGCGACAATGGGTACGCAGTATTTT.

This sequence joins TRBV7-9 and TRBJ1-2, with 7 bases fitting TRBD1. CDR3 length: 14 residues. Germline lookup yields CDR1 SEHNR and CDR2 FQNEAQ (reference sequence). Unmatched junction bases numbered 11, after V lost 5 bases and J lost 8 bases. CDR3 DNA sequence: TGTGCCAGCAGCCGGGACAGTGCGCTGGCGGGCTACACCTTC. Its translation is CASSRDSALAGYTF.

This chain uses TRBV15 with TRBJ2-7; 9 nucleotides agree with TRBD2. Trimming took 1 base from V and 4 from J; bases not matched to a gene: 2. The CDR3 extends over 14 amino acids. Germline V lookup: CDR1 LNHNV, CDR2 YYDKDF (reference sequence). The CDR3 sequence: CATSRVAGAYEQYF. In DNA, the CDR3 is TGTGCCACCAGCAGAGTAGCGGGAGCTTACGAGCAGTACTTC.

The genes are TRBV28 and TRBJ1-1; the D is unclear. Germline V gene data show CDR1 as MDHEN and CDR2 as SYDVKM. V gave up 3 bases and J gave up 1 base, with 3 bases separating them. The CDR3 is 12 amino acids. The DNA for the CDR3 is TGTGCCAGCAGTTTTCGGAACACTGAAGCTTTCTTT. This encodes CASSFRNTEAFF. The whole variable domain, remainder taken from reference TRBV28 and TRBJ1-1, is DVKVTQSSRYLVKRTGEKVFLECVQDMDHENMFWYRQDPGLGLRLIYFSYDVKMKEKGDIPEGYSVSREKKERFSLILESASTNQTSMYLCASSFRNTEAFFGQGTRLTVV.

This chain uses TRBV5-1 with TRBJ2-1, with D unresolved. Germline assignment: CDR1 SGHRS and CDR2 YFSETQ. This CDR3 comprises 13 residues. V was cut by 6 bases and J by 5 bases, with 12 bases left in between. The CDR3 sequence is CASKVAPNNEQFF. CDR3 nucleotides: TGCGCCAGCAAGGTAGCTCCAAACAATGAGCAGTTCTTC. Full variable domain (outside the CDR3, taken from reference TRBV5-1 and TRBJ2-1): KAGVTQTPRYLIKTRGQQVTLSCSPISGHRSVSWYQQTPGQGLQFLFEYFSETQRNKGNFPGRFSGRQFSNSRSEMNVSTLELGDSALYLCASKVAPNNEQFFGPGTRLTVL.

V usage is TRBV10-1 and J usage is TRBJ1-4; the D gene is possibly TRBD1 (6 bases). Trimming stripped 4 bases from V and 3 bases from J, with 9 bases between. This CDR3 spans 14 amino acids. Germline-derived CDR1 and CDR2 are WNHNN and SYGVQD (reference sequence). CDR3 DNA: TGCGCCAGCAGTGCAGGGGTTTCTAATGAAAAACTGTTTTTT. Amino acids: CASSAGVSNEKLFF.

The CDR3 here is CASSSVLAGGPYEQYF. The CDR3 DNA follows: TGTGCCAGCAGTTCAGTACTAGCGGGAGGGCCCTACGAGCAGTACTTC. V is TRBV27 and J is TRBJ2-7; 13 bases line up with TRBD2. Unmatched junction bases numbered 5, after V lost 4 bases and J lost 2 bases. Germline loops: CDR1 MNHEY, CDR2 SMNVEV (reference sequence). This CDR3 contains 16 residues.

The chain has TRBV6-1 and TRBJ2-1; 8 positions match TRBD1. The CDR3 spans 17 residues. Looked up from germline, CDR1 is MNHNS and CDR2 is SASEGT. V trimming: 4 bases; J trimming: 5 bases; junction bases outside the gene matches: 13. CDR3 in DNA: TGTGCCAGCAGTGGCCGGACAGGGAGTTTACCAAACAATGAGCAGTTCTTC. Protein sequence: CASSGRTGSLPNNEQFF.

CDR3 region: CASSTRLAGDTDTQYF. The CDR3 nucleotides are TGTGCCAGCAGCACCCGACTAGCGGGAGACACAGATACGCAGTATTTT. This rearrangement joins TRBV7-8 to TRBJ2-3; TRBD2 matches at 12 bases. CDR1 SGHVS and CDR2 FQNEAQ come from the germline V gene. The junction had 5 bases not matched to a gene; V was cut back by 5 bases and J by 2 bases. The length of the CDR3 is 16 residues.

The chain recombines TRBV14 with TRBJ1-3, with 7 bases lining up with TRBD1. The CDR3 length is 14 residues. The germline V gene encodes CDR1 SGHDN and CDR2 FVKESK. The ends lost 10 bases at V and 3 bases at J; junction bases unmatched: 9. CDR3 coding DNA: TGTGCCACTCGTGGAACAGGGGATGGAAACACCATATATTTT. The encoded protein is CATRGTGDGNTIYF.

The J gene is TRBJ2-5, the V gene TRBV9; no firm D call. The V end lost 0 bases, the J end lost 5 bases, and 8 bases lay between the germline ends. Germline CDR1 SGDLS, CDR2 YYNGEE. The CDR3 contains 13 residues. The CDR3 DNA sequence: TGTGCCAGCAGCGTAGGTAACGGGGAGACCCAGTACTTC. It codes for CASSVGNGETQYF.

CDR3 amino acids: CASRNQTGISNQPQHF. The CDR3 nucleotides are TGTGCCAGCAGGAACCAGACAGGGATTAGCAATCAGCCCCAGCATTTT. This rearrangement joins TRBV27 to TRBJ1-5; 7 bases map to TRBD1. The CDR3 runs 16 residues. V shed 6 bases, J shed 0 bases, and the junction held 8 bases outside the gene matches. Germline CDR1 and CDR2: MNHEY and SMNVEV (reference sequence).

V gene TRBV4-3 combines with J gene TRBJ2-6, with a weak D call TRBD1 (6 bases). Trimming removed 1 base from V and 4 bases from J, with 11 bases in between. CDR3 size: 16 residues. The germline gives CDR1 LGHNA, CDR2 YSLEER. The CDR3 nucleotides read TGCGCCAGCAGCCAAGTTTGGGGGCTAGGGGCCAACGTCCTGACTTTC. Protein product: CASSQVWGLGANVLTF.

The V call is TRBV7-2, the J call TRBJ1-2; TRBD1 matches at 8 bases. Losses at the gene ends were 2 bases for V and 2 bases for J; bases not matched to a gene: 7. Germline CDR1 and CDR2: SGHTA and FQGNSA. CDR3 size: 16 residues. The CDR3, as DNA: TGTGCCAGCAGCTTAACTACCGGGACAGGCAACTATGGCTACACCTTC. The encoded protein is CASSLTTGTGNYGYTF.

V usage is TRBV14 and J usage is TRBJ2-3; D remains ambiguous. Trimming left V 4 bases short and J 3 bases short, with 11 bases between. Germline V CDR1 and CDR2: SGHDN, FVKESK. The CDR3 loop spans 14 amino acids. Written as DNA, the CDR3 is TGTGCCAGCAGCCCTTCGCGACTGACAGATACGCAGTATTTT. Translation: CASSPSRLTDTQYF.

The rearrangement joins TRBV5-1 to TRBJ1-4; 8 nucleotides line up with TRBD1. The V gene end was trimmed by 5 bases and the J gene end by 8 bases; junction bases not matched to a gene: 17. Germline V CDR1 and CDR2: SGHRS, YFSETQ. The length of the CDR3 is 17 residues. CDR3 loop: CASSFNRQGTVGEKLFF. DNA of the CDR3: TGCGCCAGCAGTTTTAACCGACAGGGGACCGTCGGGGAAAAACTGTTTTTT.